This TCR beta chain is drawn from a study of shared clonotypes between healthy human individuals. Deep-level assay runs were performed. Clones were sequenced by immunoSEQ multiplex PCR, and TCRdb holds only the in-frame ones, with some missing. The sample contains 650,000 to 750,000 clones, approximately 75% of which appear only once. This TCR was sampled from a woman in her thirties in good health. Sequenced material: memory CD4+ T cells sorted from blood. The subset here: CD45RA-negative fraction.

CDR3 sequence reads: CASSVETGDEQFF. CDR3 DNA sequence: TGTGCCAGCAGTGTCGAGACAGGGGATGAGCAGTTCTTC. The J gene is TRBJ2-1, the V gene TRBV6-4; the match to TRBD1 covers 8 bases. From germline, CDR1 is MRHNA and CDR2 SNTAGT. J lost 8 bases, V lost 4 bases, and 4 bases had no gene match. The CDR3 has 13 amino acids.